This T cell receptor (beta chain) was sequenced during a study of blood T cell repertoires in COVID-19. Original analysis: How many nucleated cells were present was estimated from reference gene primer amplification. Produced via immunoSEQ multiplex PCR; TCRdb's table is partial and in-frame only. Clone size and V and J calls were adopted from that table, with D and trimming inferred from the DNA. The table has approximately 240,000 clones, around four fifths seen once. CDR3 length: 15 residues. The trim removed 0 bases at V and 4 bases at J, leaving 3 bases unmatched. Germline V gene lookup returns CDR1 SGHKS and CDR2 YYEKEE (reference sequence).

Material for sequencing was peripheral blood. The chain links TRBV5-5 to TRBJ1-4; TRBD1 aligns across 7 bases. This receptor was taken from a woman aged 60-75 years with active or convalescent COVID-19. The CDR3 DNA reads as TGTGCCAGCAGCTTGGGGACAGGCTTTAATGAAAAACTGTTTTTT. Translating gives CASSLGTGFNEKLFF.